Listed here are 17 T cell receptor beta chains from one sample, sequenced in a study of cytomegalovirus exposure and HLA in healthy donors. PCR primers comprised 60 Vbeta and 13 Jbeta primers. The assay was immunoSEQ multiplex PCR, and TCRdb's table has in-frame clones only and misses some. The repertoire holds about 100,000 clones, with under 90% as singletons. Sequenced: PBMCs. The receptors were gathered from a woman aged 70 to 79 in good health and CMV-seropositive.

The DNA for the CDR3 is TGTGCCAGCAGTAGCCGGGACAGTAATTCACCCCTCCACTTT. Translation: CASSSRDSNSPLHF. V is TRBV6-1 and J is TRBJ1-6; 7 bases match TRBD1. CDR1 is MNHNS and CDR2 is SASEGT in the germline V gene. Losses at the gene ends were 5 bases for V and 6 bases for J; bases not matched to a gene: 4. The CDR3 runs 14 residues.

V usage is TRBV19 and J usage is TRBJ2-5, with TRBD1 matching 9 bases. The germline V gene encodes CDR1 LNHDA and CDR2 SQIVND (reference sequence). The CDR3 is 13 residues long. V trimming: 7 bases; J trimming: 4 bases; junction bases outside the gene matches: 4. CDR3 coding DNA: TGTGCCAGTACTCAGACAGGGGGAGAGACCCAGTACTTC. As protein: CASTQTGGETQYF.

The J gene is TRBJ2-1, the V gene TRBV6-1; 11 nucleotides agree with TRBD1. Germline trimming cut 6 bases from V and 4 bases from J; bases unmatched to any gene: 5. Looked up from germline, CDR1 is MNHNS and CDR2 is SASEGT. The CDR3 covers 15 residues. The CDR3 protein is CASRFRDRGYNEQFF. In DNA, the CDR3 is TGTGCCAGCAGATTCCGGGACAGGGGGTACAATGAGCAGTTCTTC.

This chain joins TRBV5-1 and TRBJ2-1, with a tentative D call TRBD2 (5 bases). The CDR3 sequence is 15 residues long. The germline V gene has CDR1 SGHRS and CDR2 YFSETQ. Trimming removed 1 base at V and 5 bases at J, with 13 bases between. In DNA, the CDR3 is TGCGCCAGCAGCTTGCTGGGGAGATCGGACAATGAGCAGTTCTTC. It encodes CASSLLGRSDNEQFF.

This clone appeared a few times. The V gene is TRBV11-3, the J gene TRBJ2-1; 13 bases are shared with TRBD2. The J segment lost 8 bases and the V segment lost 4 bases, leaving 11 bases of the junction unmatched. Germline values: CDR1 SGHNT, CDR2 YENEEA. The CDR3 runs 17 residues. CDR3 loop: CASSYGLAGVGLHEQFF. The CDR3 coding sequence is TGTGCCAGCAGCTACGGACTAGCGGGAGTCGGTCTACATGAGCAGTTCTTC.

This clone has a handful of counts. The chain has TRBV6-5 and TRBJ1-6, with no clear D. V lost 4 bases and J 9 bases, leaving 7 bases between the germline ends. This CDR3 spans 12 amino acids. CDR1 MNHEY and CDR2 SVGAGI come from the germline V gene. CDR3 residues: CASSSPGSPLHF. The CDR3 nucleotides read TGTGCCAGCAGTTCTCCGGGTTCACCCCTCCACTTT.

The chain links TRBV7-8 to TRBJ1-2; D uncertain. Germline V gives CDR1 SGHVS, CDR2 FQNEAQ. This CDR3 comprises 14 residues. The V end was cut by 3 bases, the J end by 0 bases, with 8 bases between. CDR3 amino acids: CASSLAGPNYGYTF. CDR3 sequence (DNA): TGTGCCAGCAGCTTGGCAGGCCCTAACTATGGCTACACCTTC.

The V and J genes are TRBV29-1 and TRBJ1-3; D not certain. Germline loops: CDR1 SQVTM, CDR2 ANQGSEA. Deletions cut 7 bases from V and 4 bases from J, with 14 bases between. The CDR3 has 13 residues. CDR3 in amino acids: CSARREIGNTIYF. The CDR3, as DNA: TGCAGCGCCCGGCGGGAGATAGGAAACACCATATATTTT. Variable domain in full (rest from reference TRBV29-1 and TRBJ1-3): SAVISQKPSRDICQRGTSLTIQCQVDSQVTMMFWYRQQPGQSLTLIATANQGSEATYESGFVIDKFPISRPNLTFSTLTVSNMSPEDSSIYLCSARREIGNTIYFGEGSWLTVV.

The CDR3 reads CAGTMTGGGEQFF. CDR3 DNA sequence: TGTGCCGGCACTATGACAGGGGGCGGCGAGCAGTTCTTC. This sequence joins TRBV2 and TRBJ2-1, with 10 bases matching TRBD1. Germline V CDR1 and CDR2: SNHLY, FYNNEI. Trimming at V came to 11 bases and at J to 10 bases, leaving 11 bases not matched to a gene. The CDR3 has 13 amino acids.

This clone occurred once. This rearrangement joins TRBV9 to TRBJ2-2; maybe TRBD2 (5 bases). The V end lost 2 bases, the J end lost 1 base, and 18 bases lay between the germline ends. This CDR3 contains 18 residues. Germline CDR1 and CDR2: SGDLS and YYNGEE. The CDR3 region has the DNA TGTGCCAGCAGCGTCCATTTGGCGGCTAGCCGGAACACCGGGGAGCTGTTTTTT. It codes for CASSVHLAASRNTGELFF. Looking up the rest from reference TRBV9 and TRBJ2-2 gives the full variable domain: DSGVTQTPKHLITATGQRVTLRCSPRSGDLSVYWYQQSLDQGLQFLIQYYNGEERAKGNILERFSAQQFPDLHSELNLSSLELGDSALYFCASSVHLAASRNTGELFFGEGSRLTVL.

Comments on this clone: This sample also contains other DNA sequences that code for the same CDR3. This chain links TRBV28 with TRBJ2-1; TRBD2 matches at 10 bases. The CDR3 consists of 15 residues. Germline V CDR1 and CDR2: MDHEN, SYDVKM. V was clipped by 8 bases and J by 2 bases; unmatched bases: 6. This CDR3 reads CASVPGLATYNEQFF. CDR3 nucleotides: TGTGCCAGCGTTCCGGGACTAGCGACCTACAATGAGCAGTTCTTC.

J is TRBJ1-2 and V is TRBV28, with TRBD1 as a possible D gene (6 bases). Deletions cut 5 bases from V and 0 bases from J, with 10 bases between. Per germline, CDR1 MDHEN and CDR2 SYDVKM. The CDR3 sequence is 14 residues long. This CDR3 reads CASSDTGPNYGYTF. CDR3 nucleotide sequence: TGTGCCAGCAGTGATACAGGGCCTAACTATGGCTACACCTTC.

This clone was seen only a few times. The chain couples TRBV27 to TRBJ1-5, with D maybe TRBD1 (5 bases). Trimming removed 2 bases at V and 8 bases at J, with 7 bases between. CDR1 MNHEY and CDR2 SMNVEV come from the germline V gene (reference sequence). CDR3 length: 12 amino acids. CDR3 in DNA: TGTGCCAGCAGTTTAATAGGGGAGCCCCAGCATTTT. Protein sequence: CASSLIGEPQHF.

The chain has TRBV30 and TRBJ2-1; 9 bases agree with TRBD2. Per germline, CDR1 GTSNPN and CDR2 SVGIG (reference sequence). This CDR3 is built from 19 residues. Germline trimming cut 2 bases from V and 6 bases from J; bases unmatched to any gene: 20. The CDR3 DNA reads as TGTGCCTGGAGTTCAGGTAGGACTAGCGACCCAACGGGCCCCAATGAGCAGTTCTTC. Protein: CAWSSGRTSDPTGPNEQFF.

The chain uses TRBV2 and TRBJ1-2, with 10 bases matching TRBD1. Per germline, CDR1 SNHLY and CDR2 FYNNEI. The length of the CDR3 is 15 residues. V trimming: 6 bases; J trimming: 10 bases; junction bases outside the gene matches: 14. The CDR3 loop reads CASSPRGQGSGDYTF. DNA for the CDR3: TGTGCCAGCAGCCCCCGGGGACAGGGGTCTGGAGACTACACCTTC.

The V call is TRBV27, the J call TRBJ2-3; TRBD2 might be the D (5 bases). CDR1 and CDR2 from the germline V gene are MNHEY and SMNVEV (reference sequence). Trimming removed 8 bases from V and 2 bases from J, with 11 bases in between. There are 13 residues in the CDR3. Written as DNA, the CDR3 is TGTGCCAGCGCGGGTTCCCTCACAGATACGCAGTATTTT. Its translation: CASAGSLTDTQYF.

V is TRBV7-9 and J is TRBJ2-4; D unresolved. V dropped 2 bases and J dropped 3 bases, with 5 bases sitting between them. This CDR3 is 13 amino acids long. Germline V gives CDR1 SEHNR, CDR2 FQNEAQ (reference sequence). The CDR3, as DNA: TGTGCCAGCAGCTTATCCCTCAAAAACATTCAGTACTTC. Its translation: CASSLSLKNIQYF.